This TCR beta chain was recovered during a study of T cells in Graves' hyperthyroidism and ophthalmopathy. Study-level points and caveats: Blood also carried most thyroid clonotypes expanded above 0.001. A 13 V-J signature model discriminated ophthalmopathy versus stable hyperthyroidism.

This CDR3 is 12 amino acids long. V shed 1 base and J shed 9 bases, with 7 bases lying between them. The germline V gene has CDR1 SGHTA and CDR2 FQGNSA. Concerning this clonotype: Its antigen remains unknown.

Over 18 months, lack of ophthalmopathy progression marked Graves' hyperthyroidism as stable. Diagnosis rested on symptoms, serum thyroxine and TRAb, thyroid ultrasound, and orbital computed tomography. Researchers took RNA transcripts and amplified the TCR beta CDR3 regions from them. Initially, a first-round RT-PCR of the TCR CDR3 employed the HTBI primer set. TCRdb re-analysed the multiplex PCR reads in MiXCR, keeping a single row per CDR3 protein. The sample has hundreds of thousands of distinct CDR3 sequences, around 15% seen once; the top ten hold roughly a tenth. The gene calls are TRBV7-2 and TRBJ1-5, with D hard to call. The sequencing sample was made of blood. This sequence originates from a woman aged 18 to 35 with Graves' hyperthyroidism. In DNA form, the CDR3 reads TGTGCCAGCAGCTTAGGGGCGGGGCCCCAGCATTTT. Translation gives CASSLGAGPQHF.